This T cell receptor beta chain is from a study of blood T cell repertoires in COVID-19. As for this clone: Other DNA sequences from this sample encode an identical CDR3 as well.

In germline, CDR1 is SGDLS, CDR2 YYNGEE. The CDR3 has 13 residues. V was cut by 3 bases and J by 4 bases, with 10 bases left in between. Methods used by the authors: Reference gene primers were amplified, and this amplification served to estimate nucleated cell counts. Here immunoSEQ multiplex PCR was the method, and the copy in TCRdb shows in-frame clones only, minus some. V and J calls plus clone size are reproduced from that table; the DNA served to infer D and trimming. The table has some 450,000 clones, approximately 88% seen once; the top ten hold about 12%. This sequence originates from a woman aged 45-65 years with COVID-19, enrolled during active disease. The J gene is TRBJ1-1, the V gene TRBV9; tentative D call: TRBD1 (5 bases). The sample taken for sequencing was peripheral blood. The CDR3 DNA follows: TGTGCCAGCAGCGCTCAGGGAAGCACTGAAGCTTTCTTT. Translation: CASSAQGSTEAFF.